This T cell receptor (beta chain) emerged from a study of CD8+ T cells in alopecia areata. Study-wide background: Tofacitinib administration to treated patients was oral, at 5 to 10 mg twice daily. Study-wide points: Normal skin's resident alphabeta T cells are also sequenced in scalp samples. In lesional scalp, particularly from alopecia totalis/universalis, clonality was higher than in normal scalp.

A note on this clone: Its antigen is unidentified.

The authors extracted RNA and reverse transcribed it into cDNA as the sequencing template. Data came from immunoSEQ multiplex PCR; TCRdb stores just in-frame clones and leaves some out. The repertoire holds about 56,000 clones, with roughly 96% as singletons. Lesional scalp punch biopsies and peripheral blood came from alopecia areata patients. V was clipped by 4 bases and J by 9 bases; unmatched bases: 6. The CDR3 has 15 amino acids. Germline assignment: CDR1 MGHDK and CDR2 SYGVNS. The chain uses TRBV25-1 and TRBJ2-1; 13 bases align to TRBD2. The source was CD8+ T cells sorted from blood, collected at week 0. The receptor was derived from a human donor with alopecia areata. CDR3 in DNA: TGTGCCAGCAGTGTCACTAGCGGGGGGGCAGGTGAGCAGTTCTTC. It encodes CASSVTSGGAGEQFF.